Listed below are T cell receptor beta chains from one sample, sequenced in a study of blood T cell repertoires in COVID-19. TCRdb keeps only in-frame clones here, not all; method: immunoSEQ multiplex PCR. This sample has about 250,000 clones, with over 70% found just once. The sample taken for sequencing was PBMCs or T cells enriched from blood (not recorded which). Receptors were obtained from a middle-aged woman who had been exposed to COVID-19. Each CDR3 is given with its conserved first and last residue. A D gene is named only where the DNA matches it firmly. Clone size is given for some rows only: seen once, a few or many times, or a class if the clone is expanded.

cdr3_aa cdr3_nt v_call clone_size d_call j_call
CASSPHSSGQPQHF TGCGCCAGCAGCCCCCACTCGAGCGGTCAGCCCCAGCATTTT TRBV4-1 NA NA TRBJ1-5
CASSQPGLAADTQYF TGTGCCAGCAGCCAACCGGGACTAGCGGCAGATACGCAGTATTTT TRBV4-2 NA TRBD2 TRBJ2-3
CATSATQGPGELFF TGTGCCACCAGCGCGACTCAGGGCCCCGGGGAGCTGTTTTTT TRBV24-1 NA NA TRBJ2-2
CASSPQTVIMNTEAFF TGTGCCAGCAGTCCTCAGACAGTTATAATGAACACTGAAGCTTTCTTT TRBV27 NA NA TRBJ1-1
CASTSGGVSSTDTQYF TGTGCCAGCACCTCCGGCGGGGTGTCTAGCACAGATACGCAGTATTTT TRBV27 NA NA TRBJ2-3
CASSLVGQTLYQETQYF TGTGCCAGCAGCTTGGTGGGACAGACCCTGTACCAAGAGACCCAGTACTTC TRBV5-6 NA TRBD1 TRBJ2-5
CASSQEGALNQPQHF TGTGCCAGCAGCCAAGAGGGGGCTCTCAATCAGCCCCAGCATTTT TRBV5-1 NA TRBD1 TRBJ1-5
CASRHRAHRDTEAFF TGCGCCAGCCGCCACAGGGCCCACCGGGACACTGAAGCTTTCTTT TRBV10-2 many NA TRBJ1-1
CASTFSEGHEQFF TGTGCCAGCACCTTCTCGGAGGGGCATGAGCAGTTCTTC TRBV6-5 NA NA TRBJ2-1
CASSLSGGDQPQHF TGTGCCAGCAGCTTATCAGGGGGCGATCAGCCCCAGCATTTT TRBV7-9 NA TRBD1 TRBJ1-5
CAAIAGLNDEQFF TGTGCCGCCATAGCGGGGTTAAACGATGAGCAGTTCTTC TRBV10-3 NA TRBD2 TRBJ2-1